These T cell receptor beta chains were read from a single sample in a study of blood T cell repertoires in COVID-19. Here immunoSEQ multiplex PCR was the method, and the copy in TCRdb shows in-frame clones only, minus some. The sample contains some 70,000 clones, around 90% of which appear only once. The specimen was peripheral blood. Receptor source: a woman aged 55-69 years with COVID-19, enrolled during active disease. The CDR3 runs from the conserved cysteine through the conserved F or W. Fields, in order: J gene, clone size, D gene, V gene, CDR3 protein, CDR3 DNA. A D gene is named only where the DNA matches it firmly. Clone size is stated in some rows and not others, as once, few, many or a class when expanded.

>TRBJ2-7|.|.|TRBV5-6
CASSSQGGTEQYF
TGTGCCAGCAGCTCACAGGGAGGGACCGAGCAGTACTTC
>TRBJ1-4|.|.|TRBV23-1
CASSQSGTKGEKLFF
TGCGCCAGCAGTCAATCCGGGACTAAGGGGGAAAAACTGTTTTTT
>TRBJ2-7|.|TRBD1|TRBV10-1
CASRQGGSYEQYF
TGCGCCAGTAGACAGGGGGGATCCTACGAGCAGTACTTC
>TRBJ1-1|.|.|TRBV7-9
CASSLLQTEAFF
TGTGCCAGCAGCTTATTACAGACTGAAGCTTTCTTT
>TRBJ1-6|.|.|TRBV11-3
CASSLGSGFESPLHF
TGTGCCAGCAGCTTAGGGTCAGGGTTTGAATCACCCCTCCACTTT
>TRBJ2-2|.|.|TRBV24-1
CATSDTGNTGELFF
TGTGCCACCAGTGATACGGGGAACACCGGGGAGCTGTTTTTT
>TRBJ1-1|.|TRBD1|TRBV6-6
CASNQRPGQGNTEAFF
TGTGCCAGCAACCAACGACCGGGACAGGGGAACACTGAAGCTTTCTTT
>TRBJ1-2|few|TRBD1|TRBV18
CASSRGTEANYGYTF
TGTGCCAGCTCACGGGGGACAGAAGCTAACTATGGCTACACCTTC
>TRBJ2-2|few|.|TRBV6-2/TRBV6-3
CASSFMDSTNTGELFF
TGTGCCAGCAGTTTTATGGACAGCACGAACACCGGGGAGCTGTTTTTT
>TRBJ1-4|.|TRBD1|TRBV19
CASSLRQGATNEKLFF
TGTGCCAGTAGTCTGCGACAGGGGGCAACTAATGAAAAACTGTTTTTT
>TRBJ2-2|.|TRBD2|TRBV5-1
CASSLRDYGDGELFF
TGCGCCAGCAGCTTGCGGGACTACGGGGACGGGGAGCTGTTTTTT
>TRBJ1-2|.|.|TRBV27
CASSTHPGGGRSGYTF
TGTGCCAGCAGCACACACCCCGGGGGGGGGCGCAGCGGCTACACCTTC
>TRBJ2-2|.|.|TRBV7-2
CASSLDSTNTGELFF
TGTGCCAGCAGCTTAGACAGCACGAACACCGGGGAGCTGTTTTTT
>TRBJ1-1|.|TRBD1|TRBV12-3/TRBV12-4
CASSTGGPQSAFF
TGTGCCAGCAGTACAGGGGGGCCCCAATCAGCTTTCTTT
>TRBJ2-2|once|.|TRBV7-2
CASSLNSANTGELFF
TGTGCCAGCAGCTTAAACTCGGCGAACACCGGGGAGCTGTTTTTT
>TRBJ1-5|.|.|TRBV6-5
CASTLVGRPQHF
TGTGCCAGCACCCTGGTTGGGAGGCCCCAGCATTTT
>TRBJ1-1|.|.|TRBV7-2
CASSWTENTEAFF
TGTGCCAGCAGCTGGACAGAGAACACTGAAGCTTTCTTT
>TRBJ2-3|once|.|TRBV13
CASSLGGDTQYF
TGTGCCAGCAGCTTAGGCGGGGATACGCAGTATTTT